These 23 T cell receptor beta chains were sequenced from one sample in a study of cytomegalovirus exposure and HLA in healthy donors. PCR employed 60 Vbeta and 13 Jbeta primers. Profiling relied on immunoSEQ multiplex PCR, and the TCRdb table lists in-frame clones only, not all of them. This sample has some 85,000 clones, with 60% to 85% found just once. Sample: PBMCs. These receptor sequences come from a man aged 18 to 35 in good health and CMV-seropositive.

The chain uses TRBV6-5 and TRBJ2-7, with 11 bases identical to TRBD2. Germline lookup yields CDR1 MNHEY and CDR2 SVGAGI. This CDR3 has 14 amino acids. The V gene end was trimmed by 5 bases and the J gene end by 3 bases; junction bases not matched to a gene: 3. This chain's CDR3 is CASSPGTSGYEQYF. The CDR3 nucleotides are TGTGCCAGCAGTCCCGGGACTAGCGGCTACGAGCAGTACTTC.

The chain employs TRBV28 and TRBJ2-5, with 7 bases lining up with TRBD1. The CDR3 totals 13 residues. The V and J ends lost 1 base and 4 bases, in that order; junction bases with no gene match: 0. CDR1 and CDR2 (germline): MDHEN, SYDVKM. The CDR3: CASSLSGGETQYF. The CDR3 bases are TGTGCCAGCAGTTTATCAGGGGGAGAGACCCAGTACTTC.

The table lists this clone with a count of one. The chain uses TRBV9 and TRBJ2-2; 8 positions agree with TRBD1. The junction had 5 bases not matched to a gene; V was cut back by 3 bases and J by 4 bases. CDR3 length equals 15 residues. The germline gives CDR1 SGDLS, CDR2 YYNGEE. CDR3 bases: TGTGCCAGCAGCGGGACAGGGTCAAGCACCGGGGAGCTGTTTTTT. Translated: CASSGTGSSTGELFF.

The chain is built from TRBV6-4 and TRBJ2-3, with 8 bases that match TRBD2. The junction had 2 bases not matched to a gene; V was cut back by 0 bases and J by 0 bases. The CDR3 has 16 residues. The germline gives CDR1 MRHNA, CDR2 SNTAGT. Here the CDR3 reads CASSDSAGGSTDTQYF. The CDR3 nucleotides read TGTGCCAGCAGTGACTCGGCGGGAGGAAGCACAGATACGCAGTATTTT.

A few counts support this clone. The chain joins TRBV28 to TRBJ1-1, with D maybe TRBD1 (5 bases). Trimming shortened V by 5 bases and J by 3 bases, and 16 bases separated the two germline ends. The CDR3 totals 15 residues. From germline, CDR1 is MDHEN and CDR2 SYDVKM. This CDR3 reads CASSLVTLGDTEAFF. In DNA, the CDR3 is TGTGCCAGCAGTCTTGTCACTTTAGGGGACACTGAAGCTTTCTTT.

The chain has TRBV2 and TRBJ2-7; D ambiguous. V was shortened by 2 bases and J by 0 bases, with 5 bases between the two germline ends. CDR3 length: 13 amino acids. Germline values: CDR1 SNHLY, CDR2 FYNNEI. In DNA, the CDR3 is TGTGCCAGCAGTGAAATTCACTCCTACGAGCAGTACTTC. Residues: CASSEIHSYEQYF.

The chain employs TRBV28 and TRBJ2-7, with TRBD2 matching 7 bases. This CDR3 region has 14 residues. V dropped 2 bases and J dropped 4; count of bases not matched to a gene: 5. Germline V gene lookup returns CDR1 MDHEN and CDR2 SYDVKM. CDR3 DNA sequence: TGTGCCAGCAGTTTACTAGCGGATTCTTACGAGCAGTACTTC. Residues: CASSLLADSYEQYF.

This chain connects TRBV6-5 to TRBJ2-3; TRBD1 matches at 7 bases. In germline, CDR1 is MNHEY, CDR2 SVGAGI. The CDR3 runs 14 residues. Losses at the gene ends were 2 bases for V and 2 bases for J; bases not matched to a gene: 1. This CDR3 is CASSYGTVTDTQYF. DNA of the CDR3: TGTGCCAGCAGTTACGGGACAGTCACAGATACGCAGTATTTT.

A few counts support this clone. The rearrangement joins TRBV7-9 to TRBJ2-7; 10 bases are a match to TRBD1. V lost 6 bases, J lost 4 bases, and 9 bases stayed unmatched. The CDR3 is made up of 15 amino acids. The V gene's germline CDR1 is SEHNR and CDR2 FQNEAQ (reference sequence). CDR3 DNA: TGTGCCAGCAGTCGCCCCGGGACAGGGGTTTACGAGCAGTACTTC. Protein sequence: CASSRPGTGVYEQYF.

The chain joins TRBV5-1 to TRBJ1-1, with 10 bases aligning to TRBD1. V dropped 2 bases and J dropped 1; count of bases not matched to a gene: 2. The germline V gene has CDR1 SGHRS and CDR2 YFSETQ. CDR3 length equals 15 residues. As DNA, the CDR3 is TGCGCCAGCAGCTTACGACAGGGGGCGAACACTGAAGCTTTCTTT. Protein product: CASSLRQGANTEAFF.

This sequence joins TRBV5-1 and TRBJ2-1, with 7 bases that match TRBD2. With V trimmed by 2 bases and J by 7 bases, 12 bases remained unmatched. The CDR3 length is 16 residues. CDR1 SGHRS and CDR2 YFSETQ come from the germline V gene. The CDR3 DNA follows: TGCGCCAGCAGCTTCTTTAGCGGGCCACCGAGGAATGAGCAGTTCTTC. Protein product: CASSFFSGPPRNEQFF.

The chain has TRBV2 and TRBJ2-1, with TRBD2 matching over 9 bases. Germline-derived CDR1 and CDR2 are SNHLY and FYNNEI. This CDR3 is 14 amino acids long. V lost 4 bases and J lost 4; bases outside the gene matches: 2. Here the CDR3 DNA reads TGTGCCAGCAGTGGACTAGCGGTGTACAATGAGCAGTTCTTC. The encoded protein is CASSGLAVYNEQFF.

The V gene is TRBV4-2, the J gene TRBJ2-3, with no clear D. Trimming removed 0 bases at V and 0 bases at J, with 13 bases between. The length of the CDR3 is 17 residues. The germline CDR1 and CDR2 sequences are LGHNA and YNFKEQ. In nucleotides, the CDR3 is TGTGCCAGCAGCCAAGATCGAACGGGTGCTAGCACAGATACGCAGTATTTT. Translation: CASSQDRTGASTDTQYF.

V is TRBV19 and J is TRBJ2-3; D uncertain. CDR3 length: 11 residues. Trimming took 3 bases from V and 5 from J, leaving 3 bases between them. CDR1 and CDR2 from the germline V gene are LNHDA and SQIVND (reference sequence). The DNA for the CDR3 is TGTGCCAGTAGTATCCAAGATACGCAGTATTTT. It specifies CASSIQDTQYF.

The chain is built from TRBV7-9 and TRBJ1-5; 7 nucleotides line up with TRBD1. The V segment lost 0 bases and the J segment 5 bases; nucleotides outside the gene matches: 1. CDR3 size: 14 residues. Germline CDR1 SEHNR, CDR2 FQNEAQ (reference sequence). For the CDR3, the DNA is TGTGCCAGCAGCTTAGCCAGGGGGGATCAGCCCCAGCATTTT. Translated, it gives CASSLARGDQPQHF.

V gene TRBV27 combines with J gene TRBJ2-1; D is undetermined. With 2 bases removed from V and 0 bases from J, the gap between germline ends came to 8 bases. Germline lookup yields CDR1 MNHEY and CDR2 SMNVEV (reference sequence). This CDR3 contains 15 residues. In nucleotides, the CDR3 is TGTGCCAGCAGTTTAGTACCGAGCTCCTACAATGAGCAGTTCTTC. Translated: CASSLVPSSYNEQFF.

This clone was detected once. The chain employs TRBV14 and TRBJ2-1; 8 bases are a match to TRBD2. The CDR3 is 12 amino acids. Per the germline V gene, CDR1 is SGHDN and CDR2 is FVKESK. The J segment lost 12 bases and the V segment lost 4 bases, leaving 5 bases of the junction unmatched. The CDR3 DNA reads TGTGCCAGCAGCCCGGGGACTAGTCGGCAGTTCTTC. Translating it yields CASSPGTSRQFF. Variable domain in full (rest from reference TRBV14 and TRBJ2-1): EAGVTQFPSHSVIEKGQTVTLRCDPISGHDNLYWYRRVMGKEIKFLLHFVKESKQDESGMPNNRFLAERTGGTYSTLKVQPAELEDSGVYFCASSPGTSRQFFGPGTRLTVL.

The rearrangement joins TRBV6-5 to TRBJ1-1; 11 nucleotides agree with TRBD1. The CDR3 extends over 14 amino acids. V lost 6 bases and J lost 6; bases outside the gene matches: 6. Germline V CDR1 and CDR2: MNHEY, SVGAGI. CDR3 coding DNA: TGTGCCAGCAGCCCCCGGACAGGGGGCTCTGAAGCTTTCTTT. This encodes CASSPRTGGSEAFF.

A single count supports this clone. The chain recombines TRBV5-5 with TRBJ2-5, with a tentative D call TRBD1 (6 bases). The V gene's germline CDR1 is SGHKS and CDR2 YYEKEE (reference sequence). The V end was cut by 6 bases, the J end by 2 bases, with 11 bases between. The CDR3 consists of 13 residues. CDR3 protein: CASTKTGQETQYF. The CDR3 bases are TGTGCCAGCACCAAAACAGGGCAAGAGACCCAGTACTTC.

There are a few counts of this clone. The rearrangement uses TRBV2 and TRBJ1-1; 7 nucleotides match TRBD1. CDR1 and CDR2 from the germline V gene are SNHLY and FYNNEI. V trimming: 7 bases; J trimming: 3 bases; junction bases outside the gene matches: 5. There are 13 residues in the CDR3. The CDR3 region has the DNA TGTGCCAGCACCTCGACAGGGTACACTGAAGCTTTCTTT. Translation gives CASTSTGYTEAFF.

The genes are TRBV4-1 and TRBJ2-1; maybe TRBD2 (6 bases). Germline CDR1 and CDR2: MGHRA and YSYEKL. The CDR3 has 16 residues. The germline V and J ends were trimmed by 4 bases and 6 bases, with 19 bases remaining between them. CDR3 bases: TGCGCCAGCAGCCGGCTACGAGCGGGTCTCCGCAATGAGCAGTTCTTC. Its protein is CASSRLRAGLRNEQFF.

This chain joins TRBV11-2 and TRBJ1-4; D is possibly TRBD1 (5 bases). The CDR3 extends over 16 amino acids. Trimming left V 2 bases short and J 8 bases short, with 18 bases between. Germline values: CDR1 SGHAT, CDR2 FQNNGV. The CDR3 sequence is CASSLYKETVGEKLFF. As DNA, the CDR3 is TGTGCCAGCAGCTTATATAAGGAGACAGTAGGCGAAAAACTGTTTTTT.

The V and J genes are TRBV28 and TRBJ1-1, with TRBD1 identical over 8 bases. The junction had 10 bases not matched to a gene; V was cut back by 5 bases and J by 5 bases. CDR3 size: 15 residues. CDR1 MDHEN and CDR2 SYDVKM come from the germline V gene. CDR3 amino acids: CASSPPTGARTEAFF. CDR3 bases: TGTGCCAGCAGTCCCCCGACAGGGGCAAGGACTGAAGCTTTCTTT.